What follows describes a single T cell receptor beta chain. Its antigen is undetermined. The data derive from a study of shared clonotypes between healthy human individuals. Study-level information: Three plates were used per donor for CD4 naive, three for CD4 memory, two for CD8 naive and one for CD8 memory.

CD45RO-negative, CCR7-selected cells formed the naive CD8 fraction, which excluded terminally differentiated effector memory CD45RA+ cells. Recent vaccinations or acute infections were absent in the healthy HIV-negative adult donors. The CDR3 runs to 17 residues. Germline CDR1 MNHEY, CDR2 SMNVEV (reference sequence). The V end lost 5 bases, the J end lost 0 bases, and 17 bases lay between the germline ends. Study findings and constraints: Non-shared clonotypes were found to have lower generation probabilities than the clonotypes that were shared by all four of the sorted-subset donors. Relative to memory subsets, naive subsets generally showed larger estimated richness.

Data came from immunoSEQ multiplex PCR; TCRdb stores just in-frame clones and leaves some out. Of some 2,100,000 clones detected, about 93% appear once; the ten largest clones hold under 2%. The clonotype comes from a man aged 18 to 30 in good health. Some clones in this sample may be carry-over from other donors' samples. Sample: naive CD8+ T cells from PBMCs. J is TRBJ2-1 and V is TRBV27; D might be TRBD1 (6 bases). The chain's CDR3 is CASSETDTRGSYNEQFF. CDR3 DNA sequence: TGTGCCAGCAGTGAAACAGATACCAGGGGCTCCTACAATGAGCAGTTCTTC.